This T cell receptor beta chain was sequenced during a study of T cells in Graves' hyperthyroidism and ophthalmopathy (dated by TCRdb to between 2018 and 2021). Broadly, across the study: Peripheral blood samples were taken at initial diagnosis, before any treatment was given. Prospective prediction of ophthalmopathy was tested in an independent validation cohort consisting of some 20 hyperthyroidism patients and more than 15 patients who later progressed to ophthalmopathy. After sampling, hyperthyroidism patients received methimazole starting at 30 mg daily, and ophthalmopathy patients received high-dose intravenous methylprednisolone. The 100 or so discovery patients were randomly split 7:3 into training and test sets. In about 6 Graves' hyperthyroidism patients, the study also compared T-cell repertoires from thyroid tissue with T-cell repertoires from blood. The paper describes TCR Vbeta CDR3 sequencing of around 140 peripheral blood samples, made up of around 41 ophthalmopathy patients, over 70 hyperthyroidism patients and 17 progressor patients. A discovery cohort of roughly 100 patients, about 40 with Graves' ophthalmopathy and fewer than 65 with stable Graves' hyperthyroidism, was used to find distinguishing TCR V-J signatures. Study-level results and caveats: No statistical method was used to set the sample size in advance, and investigators knew the group allocation. In validation, the model predicted progression to ophthalmopathy with around 71% sensitivity and about 73% specificity, a median of around six months before onset. A model built on a 13 V-J signature distinguished ophthalmopathy from stable hyperthyroidism, reaching around 88% sensitivity and under 84% specificity in cross-validation and 80%/75% in testing. Most expanded thyroid clonotypes (frequency above 0.001) were also detected in blood, a finding suggesting that blood repertoires may reflect thyroid immune responses.

This clonotype was seen a handful of times. No cognate antigen has been identified for it. No base qualities exist here, and no much larger clone lies one base off it. CDR1 and CDR2 are drawn from the germline V gene: LGHNA, YSLEER. V lost 2 bases and J lost 1 base; the stretch between them is 5 bases long. The CDR3, from cysteine to phenylalanine, totals 13 residues. Only the CDR3 region is kept as DNA, spanning 39 bases read in frame from base 1. The TCR beta CDR3 regions were amplified from the RNA transcripts. The first round of RT-PCR for the TCR CDR3 was performed with the HTBI primer set and the Qiagen OneStep RT-PCR kit. Libraries were constructed in a second round of multiplex PCR, after which size selection and purification were carried out. Paired-end sequencing of the libraries was performed with 100 bp reads on an Illumina HiSeq2000. Concerning the study's data processing: SOAPnuke was used to process the raw data, with reads discarded if the reads contained adapters or uncalled bases, had a mean Phred below 15, or lacked an exact constant-primer or identifier match. COPE v1.2.5 was used to merge the high-quality paired reads, and each unique nucleotide sequence was defined as a clonotype. MiTCR v1.1 was used to align clonotypes to the IMGT TRBV, TRBD and TRBJ reference segments. The analysis included only V-J combinations with a frequency above 0.0001, which together covered around 99% of the repertoires. A TCS score was defined as the ratio between F50 (clonal expansion) and ExV (chaos), using BLOSUM62-based TCRdist between CDR3 peptides within each V-J. Welch's t-statistics and random forest reduced roughly 500 V-J features to around 14, which were used in a naive Bayes classifier (R e1071). The raw public data were reprocessed by TCRdb itself: fastp quality trimming at Q25, MiXCR clonotype calling, in-frame beta chains only. One record per CDR3 amino acid sequence lists the most common genes and DNA. None of the V and J calls come from the authors' own analysis; TCRdb made them. This sample is represented by 620,000 or so distinct CDR3 sequences; around 13% of them were singletons. Under 15% of the sample rests with the top ten.

Moderately to severely active disease, a Clinical Activity Score of at least 3, a NOSPECS grade of at least 4, and a duration under 3 months were present in ophthalmopathy patients. The study excluded patients with uncontrolled infections, other autoimmune diseases, pregnancy or lactation. Diagnoses were established on the basis of clinical symptoms, serum thyroxine and TRAb, thyroid ultrasound, and orbital computed tomography. PBMCs were isolated from roughly 10 ml of fresh peripheral blood by Ficoll-Paque density gradient centrifugation. Total RNA was extracted with Trizol reagent, and quality was checked on an Agilent 2100 Bioanalyzer.

Sequenced input: blood. This receptor was taken from a woman aged 50 to 65 with Graves' ophthalmopathy. The chain employs TRBV4-3 and TRBJ1-1; the D gene is not confidently resolved. The sequence in DNA is TGCGCCAGCAGCCAACGCCCGAACACTGAAGCTTTCTTT. Its product reads: CASSQRPNTEAFF.